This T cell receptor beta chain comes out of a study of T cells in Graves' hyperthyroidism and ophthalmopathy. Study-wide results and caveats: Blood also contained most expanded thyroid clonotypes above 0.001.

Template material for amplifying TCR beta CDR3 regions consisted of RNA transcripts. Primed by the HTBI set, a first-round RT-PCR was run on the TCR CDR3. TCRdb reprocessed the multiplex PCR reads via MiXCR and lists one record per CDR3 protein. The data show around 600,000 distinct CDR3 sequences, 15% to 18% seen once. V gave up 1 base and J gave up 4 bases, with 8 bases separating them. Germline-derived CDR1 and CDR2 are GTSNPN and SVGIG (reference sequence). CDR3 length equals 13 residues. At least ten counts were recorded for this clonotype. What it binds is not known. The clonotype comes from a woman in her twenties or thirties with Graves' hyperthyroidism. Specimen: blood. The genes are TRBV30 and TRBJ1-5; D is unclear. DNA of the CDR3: TGTGCCTGGAGTGCCCTCCGGAATCAGCCCCAGCATTTT. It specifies CAWSALRNQPQHF. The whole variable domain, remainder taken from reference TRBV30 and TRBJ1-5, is SQTIHQWPATLVQPVGSPLSLECTVEGTSNPNLYWYRQAAGRGLQLLFYSVGIGQISSEVPQNLSASRPQDRQFILSSKKLLLSDSGFYLCAWSALRNQPQHFGDGTRLSIL.